The T cell receptor (beta chain) described here comes from a study of blood T cell repertoires in COVID-19. For the study at large: Samples came from the United States, Italy and Spain, spanning acute and convalescent COVID-19. Sources were T cells, B-cell-depleted T cells, or PBMCs; the material itself was cDNA or gDNA.

Germline V lookup: CDR1 LNHDA, CDR2 SQIVND (reference sequence). Trimming took off 4 bases at V and 7 bases at J, with 11 bases between the two ends. This CDR3 is 13 amino acids long. Per the original methods: Estimates of nucleated cell counts were drawn from the amplification of reference gene primers. The method was immunoSEQ multiplex PCR; TCRdb's version includes in-frame clones alone and lacks a portion of them. That table supplies the V and J calls and clone size; D and trimming were determined from the DNA. Of tens of thousands of clones in the sample, roughly 84% are singletons; the top ten hold over 11%.

This sequence joins TRBV19 and TRBJ1-5; D unresolved. The receptor comes from a man in his sixties with active COVID-19. The sequenced sample was peripheral blood. CDR3 sequence reads: CASSKTPNQPQHF. CDR3 nucleotides: TGTGCCAGTAGTAAGACACCCAACCAGCCCCAGCATTTT.